This is a list of T cell receptor beta chains from one sample in a study of blood T cell repertoires in COVID-19. Repertoires were generated with immunoSEQ multiplex PCR, while TCRdb's copy carries only in-frame clones and drops some. The repertoire holds more than 80,000 clones, with roughly 88% as singletons. Material for sequencing was peripheral blood. The source of these receptors is a man in his forties or fifties with active COVID-19. Each CDR3 is given with its conserved first and last residue. Fields, in order: D gene, J gene, V gene, clone size, CDR3 protein, CDR3 DNA. The D gene is left open where the match is weak. Clone sizes are given selectively: once, few, many, or a class where the clone is expanded.

.	TRBJ2-3	TRBV7-9	.	CASSPPGGLVTDTQYF	TGTGCCAGCAGCCCCCCCGGGGGATTAGTCACAGATACGCAGTATTTT
.	TRBJ1-2	TRBV5-1	.	CASSLGRDYGYTF	TGCGCCAGCAGCTTGGGCAGGGACTATGGCTACACCTTC
.	TRBJ2-3	TRBV7-9	.	CASSFKGETQYF	TGTGCCAGCAGCTTTAAGGGAGAAACGCAGTATTTT
.	TRBJ1-5	TRBV5-5	few	CASSLNILNQPQHF	TGTGCCAGCAGCTTGAACATATTGAATCAGCCCCAGCATTTT
.	TRBJ1-6	TRBV4-1	.	CASSQDRQGSSYNSPLHF	TGCGCCAGCAGCCAAGATCGGCAGGGGAGCTCCTATAATTCACCCCTCCACTTT
TRBD1	TRBJ1-2	TRBV5-6	few	CASSAQGEVSYGYTF	TGTGCCAGCAGCGCCCAGGGGGAGGTCTCTTATGGCTACACCTTC
.	TRBJ1-3	TRBV4-1	.	CASSQGQGPRSGNTIYF	TGCGCCAGCAGCCAAGGGCAGGGCCCTCGCTCTGGAAACACCATATATTTT
.	TRBJ2-5	TRBV28	.	CASSSDSQETQYF	TGTGCCAGCAGTTCTGACAGCCAAGAGACCCAGTACTTC
.	TRBJ2-7	TRBV2	.	CASRLRDNEQYF	TGTGCCAGCAGATTGAGGGATAACGAGCAGTACTTC
TRBD2	TRBJ2-3	TRBV7-9	.	CASSSVAGLQRGTQYF	TGTGCCAGCAGCTCCGTAGCGGGTCTCCAAAGGGGTACGCAGTATTTT
.	TRBJ1-2	TRBV5-1	.	CASSLARDGYTF	TGCGCCAGCAGCTTGGCGAGGGATGGCTACACCTTC
.	TRBJ1-5	TRBV28	many	CATNPPGQFQPQHF	TGTGCCACCAACCCCCCGGGACAATTTCAGCCCCAGCATTTT
TRBD1	TRBJ2-5	TRBV12-3/TRBV12-4	.	CASSVGTVRTQYF	TGTGCCAGCAGTGTTGGGACAGTCAGGACCCAGTACTTC
TRBD1	TRBJ2-7	TRBV10-3	.	CALRTGDAFEQYF	TGTGCCTTACGGACAGGGGACGCGTTCGAGCAGTACTTC
.	TRBJ2-7	TRBV20-1	.	CSASLTGQGYEQYF	TGCAGTGCTAGTCTCACAGGCCAGGGGTACGAGCAGTACTTC
.	TRBJ1-5	TRBV19	.	CASSNQGRQPQHF	TGTGCCAGTAGTAACCAGGGAAGGCAGCCCCAGCATTTT
TRBD1	TRBJ2-7	TRBV7-2	.	CASSPRTGLPYEQYF	TGTGCCAGCAGCCCACGGACAGGGCTCCCCTACGAGCAGTACTTC
TRBD1	TRBJ2-5	TRBV7-2	.	CASSLRGQGETQYF	TGTGCCAGCAGCTTAAGGGGGCAGGGAGAGACCCAGTACTTC
TRBD1	TRBJ2-7	TRBV19	.	CASKDRGDYEQYF	TGTGCCAGTAAGGACAGGGGAGACTACGAGCAGTACTTC
TRBD1	TRBJ1-2	TRBV7-2	few	CASSLVFWTGSNYGYTF	TGTGCCAGCAGCTTAGTTTTCTGGACAGGATCTAACTATGGCTACACCTTC
.	TRBJ2-3	TRBV18	.	CASSPPKPLTDTQYF	TGTGCCAGCTCACCCCCGAAGCCGCTCACAGATACGCAGTATTTT
TRBD1	TRBJ1-2	TRBV7-2	.	CASSSQGAIGYGYTF	TGTGCCAGCAGCTCACAGGGGGCGATAGGCTATGGCTACACCTTC
TRBD1	TRBJ1-4	TRBV5-6	few	CASTPGQGDEKLFF	TGTGCCAGCACTCCGGGACAGGGCGATGAAAAACTGTTTTTT
.	TRBJ2-7	TRBV28	.	CASKPDSYEQYF	TGTGCCAGCAAACCGGACAGCTACGAGCAGTACTTC
TRBD2	TRBJ2-7	TRBV7-2	once	CASSLYPAGDYEQYF	TGTGCCAGCAGCTTATACCCGGCGGGAGACTACGAGCAGTACTTC
.	TRBJ1-6	TRBV30	.	CAWSRNKDSSHNSPLHF	TGTGCCTGGAGTCGGAACAAGGACTCGAGTCATAATTCACCCCTCCACTTT
TRBD2	TRBJ2-3	TRBV4-2	.	CASSPRAGGPSDTQYF	TGTGCCAGCAGCCCCCGAGCGGGGGGGCCCTCAGATACGCAGTATTTT
.	TRBJ2-6	TRBV27	.	CASSPLSRGSITGANVLTF	TGTGCCAGCTCTCCCCTCTCTCGGGGAAGTATAACTGGGGCCAACGTCCTGACTTTC
.	TRBJ1-2	TRBV6-5	.	CASSYSEPAYGYGYTF	TGTGCCAGCAGTTACTCTGAACCCGCCTACGGCTATGGCTACACCTTC
TRBD2	TRBJ2-3	TRBV9	.	CASSLESGLAGASTDTQYF	TGTGCCAGCAGCCTTGAGTCGGGACTAGCGGGAGCCTCTACAGATACGCAGTATTTT
.	TRBJ1-2	TRBV5-1	.	CASSFPATGPSGYTF	TGCGCCAGCAGCTTCCCAGCAACAGGCCCGAGTGGCTACACCTTC
TRBD1	TRBJ2-7	TRBV28	.	CASSTNSGTGIYEQYF	TGTGCCAGCAGCACCAATTCCGGGACAGGGATCTACGAGCAGTACTTC
TRBD1	TRBJ2-1	TRBV6-4	.	CASSDRQGLHEQFF	TGTGCCAGCAGTGATAGACAGGGATTACATGAGCAGTTCTTC
TRBD1	TRBJ2-7	TRBV7-7	.	CASSLKIGTGTYEQYF	TGTGCTAGCAGCTTAAAGATCGGGACAGGGACCTACGAGCAGTACTTC
.	TRBJ2-6	TRBV27	.	CASAQSRSGANVLTF	TGTGCCAGCGCACAGTCCCGCTCTGGGGCCAACGTCCTGACTTTC
.	TRBJ1-2	TRBV27	.	CASKRTQGRGGYTF	TGTGCCAGCAAAAGGACCCAAGGGAGGGGTGGCTACACCTTC
.	TRBJ1-1	TRBV12-3/TRBV12-4	.	CASNHGGSREAFF	TGTGCCAGCAACCATGGGGGCAGCCGCGAAGCTTTCTTT
TRBD2	TRBJ2-2	TRBV5-1	.	CASSSVTSGRGTGELFF	TGCGCCAGCAGCTCGGTTACTAGCGGGAGAGGGACCGGGGAGCTGTTTTTT
TRBD2	TRBJ2-7	TRBV7-9	few	CASSLELAGAPGEQYF	TGTGCCAGCAGCTTAGAACTAGCGGGAGCCCCTGGGGAGCAGTACTTC
.	TRBJ2-2	TRBV4-1	.	CASSPRGKGGDTGELFF	TGCGCCAGCAGCCCTCGGGGAAAAGGAGGGGACACCGGGGAGCTGTTTTTT